The T cell receptor beta chain described here comes from a study of Graves' ophthalmopathy and Graves' hyperthyroidism. Study-wide findings and caveats: Cross-validated, the 13-signature model showed 87.88%/81.08% sensitivity/specificity, and 80%/75% in the test set. Blood repertoires reportedly contained most expanded thyroid clonotypes above 0.001 frequency.

The CDR3 runs 13 residues. V dropped 10 bases and J dropped 9 bases, with 21 bases sitting between them. CDR1 is SGHTA, CDR2 FQGNSA, per germline. Serum thyroxine and TRAb, along with clinical symptoms, thyroid ultrasound and orbital computed tomography, were what diagnosis relied on. Details on this clonotype: Its specificity is unknown.

The authors amplified TCR beta CDR3 regions from RNA transcripts. An initial RT-PCR round employing HTBI primers preceded a second-round multiplex PCR. TCRdb used MiXCR to reprocess the multiplex PCR reads, holding one entry per CDR3 protein. The sample has about 550,000 distinct CDR3 sequences, 35% to 45% seen once. The gene calls are TRBV7-2 and TRBJ2-5, with a weak D call TRBD2 (5 bases). The TCR originated in an adult man with Graves' hyperthyroidism. The sequenced sample was peripheral blood or thyroid tissue (not recorded which). In nucleotides, the CDR3 is TGTGCCACCGCGGGCCTCAGCAATCAGCCCCAGTACTTC. Its translation: CATAGLSNQPQYF.